Sequencing of this T cell receptor beta chain was carried out in a study of blood T cells in healthy people across ages. The sample holds one count of this clonotype. It was with a sample-barcoded 5' primer and a J-beta primer mix that a second PCR of roughly 7 to 11 cycles was run. TCRdb used MiXCR to reprocess the 5' RACE reads, holding one entry per CDR3 protein. This table has approximately 880,000 distinct CDR3 sequences, about 48% appearing once. This TCR was sampled from a man in his thirties or forties in good health. The specimen was blood.

The CDR3 loop is CSARRGSVAKNIQYF. CDR3 coding DNA: TGCAGTGCTAGGCGCGGGAGTGTAGCCAAAAACATTCAGTACTTC. The rearrangement uses TRBV20-1 and TRBJ2-4, with 7 bases fitting TRBD2. Germline V gene data show CDR1 as DFQATT and CDR2 as SNEGSKA (reference sequence). The CDR3 has 15 amino acids. The ends lost 3 bases at V and 0 bases at J; junction bases unmatched: 5.